The sequence of this T cell receptor beta chain was determined in a study of T cell responses to AZD1222 COVID-19 vaccine. Profiled with immunoSEQ multiplex PCR; TCRdb holds only in-frame clones, not every one. Altogether about 130,000 clones are present, about 94% being singletons, with the ten largest covering 6.6%. The receptor was isolated from an adult in good health. Specimen: peripheral blood, collected on day 0 of AZD1222 vaccination.

The CDR3 coding sequence is TGTGCCAGCAGCCCCAATTACGGGCTCCACAATCAGCCCCAGCATTTT. It codes for CASSPNYGLHNQPQHF. The V gene is TRBV9, the J gene TRBJ1-5; D ambiguous. In germline, CDR1 is SGDLS, CDR2 YYNGEE. V gave up 4 bases and J gave up 3 bases, with 17 bases separating them. The CDR3 loop spans 16 amino acids.